Below are 21 T cell receptor beta chains sequenced from a single sample in a study of CD8+CD57+ T cells in acquired aplastic anemia. Genomic DNA, serving as template, underwent TCR beta VDJ and CDR3 profiling. Each CDR3 protein gets one entry after TCRdb re-called the reads with MiXCR. The table shows around 200,000 distinct CDR3 sequences, with approximately 50% occurring only once. It was patients with CD8+CD57+ cell expansion by flow cytometry who were chosen for sequencing. Sequences were obtained from sorted CD4+, CD8+, or CD8+CD57+ T cells (not recorded which) from PBMCs. These receptor sequences come from a human donor with aplastic anemia.

CDR3 in DNA: TGTGCCAGCAGTGATGCACAAAACAATGAGCAGTTCTTC. It codes for CASSDAQNNEQFF. V and J are TRBV2 and TRBJ2-1; D not certain. The V end lost 3 bases, the J end lost 5 bases, and 8 bases lay between the germline ends. The CDR3 is 13 residues long. Germline lookup yields CDR1 SNHLY and CDR2 FYNNEI.

The genes are TRBV7-9 and TRBJ2-7; D call uncertain. Per the germline V gene, CDR1 is SEHNR and CDR2 is FQNEAQ (reference sequence). The CDR3 covers 13 residues. The germline V and J ends were trimmed by 5 bases and 3 bases, with 11 bases remaining between them. The CDR3 sequence: CASSPWSGYEQYF. The CDR3 nucleotides read TGTGCCAGCAGCCCGTGGAGTGGCTACGAGCAGTACTTC.

The chain couples TRBV20-1 to TRBJ2-3; TRBD1 matches 9 bases. V lost 6 bases, J lost 5 bases, and 6 bases stayed unmatched. Germline V gene sequence: CDR1 DFQATT, CDR2 SNEGSKA (reference sequence). There are 13 residues in the CDR3. DNA of the CDR3: TGCAGTGCCCCGGGACAGGGAGAAGATACGCAGTATTTT. It codes for CSAPGQGEDTQYF.

This clonotype was detected ten times or more. The chain joins TRBV19 to TRBJ1-4; unclear D gene. Trimming shortened V by 5 bases and J by 0 bases, and 10 bases separated the two germline ends. CDR1 and CDR2 from the germline V gene are LNHDA and SQIVND (reference sequence). The CDR3 spans 15 residues. CDR3 DNA: TGTGCCAGTAGTTCACAGATCGCAACTAATGAAAAACTGTTTTTT. It codes for CASSSQIATNEKLFF.

The chain joins TRBV10-3 to TRBJ2-7; the D gene is possibly TRBD1 (5 bases). Per germline, CDR1 ENHRY and CDR2 SYGVKD. The length of the CDR3 is 15 residues. The ends were cut back, 8 bases at V and 0 bases at J, with 17 bases in the middle. CDR3 in amino acids: CAISKRTPSSYEQYF. CDR3 in DNA: TGTGCCATCTCGAAGAGGACACCGAGCTCCTACGAGCAGTACTTC.

This clonotype has at least ten counts. The CDR3 DNA follows: TGCAGCTCCTCTGGGATAGCGGGGGTCACAGATACGCAGTATTTT. This sequence encodes CSSSGIAGVTDTQYF. The genes are TRBV29-1 and TRBJ2-3; TRBD2 agrees at 9 bases. The germline V gene encodes CDR1 SQVTM and CDR2 ANQGSEA. The CDR3 is 15 residues long. The trim removed 8 bases at V and 2 bases at J, leaving 11 bases unmatched.

The gene calls are TRBV29-1 and TRBJ2-1; 11 bases match TRBD2. Germline CDR1 and CDR2: SQVTM and ANQGSEA. This CDR3 has 14 residues. V dropped 6 bases and J dropped 7; count of bases not matched to a gene: 8. CDR3 bases: TGCAGCGTCGAACTAGCGGGAGCGTTAAATGAGCAGTTCTTC. Translated, it gives CSVELAGALNEQFF.

This clonotype was recorded many times. This chain uses TRBV13 with TRBJ2-1, with 7 bases that match TRBD2. Germline trimming cut 2 bases from V and 5 bases from J; bases unmatched to any gene: 3. The CDR3 is 14 amino acids. CDR1 is PRHDT, CDR2 FYEKMQ, per germline (reference sequence). The CDR3 spells CASSLSGTDNEQFF. In DNA, the CDR3 is TGTGCCAGCAGCTTAAGCGGGACGGACAATGAGCAGTTCTTC.

In nucleotides, the CDR3 is TGTGCCATCAGTGAGGGGCAGGGGGAGACCTATGGCTACACCTTC. Translating it yields CAISEGQGETYGYTF. The rearrangement uses TRBV10-3 and TRBJ1-2; 7 bases line up with TRBD1. Germline CDR1 ENHRY, CDR2 SYGVKD. The CDR3 spans 15 residues. V shed 2 bases and J 4 bases; nucleotides not matched to a gene: 7.

This clonotype has more than one count but fewer than ten. The V gene is TRBV6-5, the J gene TRBJ1-1, with TRBD1 as a possible D gene (6 bases). Trimming pared 0 bases from V and 4 bases from J, leaving 15 bases between. The V gene's germline CDR1 is MNHEY and CDR2 SVGAGI. The CDR3 sequence is 16 residues long. CDR3 sequence: CASSYSQGMRSTEAFF. CDR3 in DNA: TGTGCCAGCAGTTACTCGCAGGGGATGAGGTCCACTGAAGCTTTCTTT.

This sequence joins TRBV25-1 and TRBJ1-1, with D possibly matching TRBD1 (6 bases). This CDR3 comprises 13 residues. CDR1 and CDR2 (germline): MGHDK, SYGVNS. Trimming removed 2 bases from V and 8 bases from J, with 12 bases in between. CDR3 protein: CASSEGYRDEAFF. CDR3 DNA: TGTGCCAGCAGTGAAGGTTACAGGGACGAAGCTTTCTTT.

The chain combines TRBV30 with TRBJ1-1; D remains unclear. Trimming pared 0 bases from V and 0 bases from J, leaving 11 bases between. The CDR3 contains 15 residues. Germline values: CDR1 GTSNPN, CDR2 SVGIG (reference sequence). The CDR3 spells CAWSVRMWVNTEAFF. In nucleotides, the CDR3 is TGTGCCTGGAGTGTGAGGATGTGGGTGAACACTGAAGCTTTCTTT.

This clonotype was found many times. This chain joins TRBV6-4 and TRBJ2-3, with D uncertain. The V end lost 3 bases, the J end lost 2 bases, and 12 bases lay between the germline ends. The CDR3 covers 15 residues. Germline V CDR1 and CDR2: MRHNA, SNTAGT. CDR3 coding DNA: TGTGCCAGCAGTGAGGTCTCGCACTACACAGATACGCAGTATTTT. It encodes CASSEVSHYTDTQYF.

Remarks on this clonotype: Given a much more abundant clone one base away, this may be a read error. The gene calls are TRBV6-1 and TRBJ1-6; a possible D gene is TRBD1 (6 bases). This CDR3 is built from 15 residues. Germline-derived CDR1 and CDR2 are MNHNS and SASEGT. The CDR3 DNA reads as TGTGCCAGCAGAGGAGGGGGTGGGCTCAGGTCACCCCTCTACTTT. Its protein product is CASRGGGGLRSPLYF.

This clonotype occurred many times. V gene TRBV6-1 combines with J gene TRBJ2-7; 9 bases map to TRBD1. The CDR3 has 16 residues. Germline trimming cut 5 bases from V and 3 bases from J; bases unmatched to any gene: 11. Germline V gene data show CDR1 as MNHNS and CDR2 as SASEGT. CDR3 region: CASSPPGGTGLYEQYF. CDR3 DNA: TGTGCCAGCAGTCCCCCGGGTGGGACAGGGCTCTACGAGCAGTACTTC.

This clonotype was counted between two and nine times. The chain carries TRBV3-1 and TRBJ2-1, with D unresolved. The germline CDR1 and CDR2 sequences are LGHDT and YNNKEL (reference sequence). This CDR3 has 16 residues. V lost 1 base and J 6 bases, leaving 16 bases between the germline ends. The CDR3 is CASSQGLGGTPNEQFF. The CDR3 region has the DNA TGTGCCAGCAGCCAAGGTCTAGGTGGAACTCCCAATGAGCAGTTCTTC.

In the case of this clonotype: A much larger clone lies a single base off, so this may be a read error. Because it lacks the conserved phenylalanine or tryptophan at the end, this CDR3 is likely a read error. The J gene is TRBJ2-3, the V gene TRBV11-1, with 8 positions matching TRBD1. This CDR3 comprises 15 residues. Trimming removed 6 bases from V and 2 bases from J; junction bases left unmatched: 7. Germline lookup yields CDR1 SGHAT and CDR2 FQDESV (reference sequence). The DNA of the CDR3 is TGTGCCAGCAGTTACCGGGACAGGACCACAGATACGCAGTATCTT. This codes for CASSYRDRTTDTQYL.

The J gene is TRBJ2-1, the V gene TRBV10-2, with TRBD2 matching 9 bases. CDR3 length equals 18 residues. Germline assignment: CDR1 WSHSY and CDR2 SAAADI. The V and J ends lost 0 bases and 4 bases, in that order; junction bases with no gene match: 10. As DNA, the CDR3 is TGCGCCAGCAGTGAGTCTCCTAGGGCTAGCGGGACTTACAATGAGCAGTTCTTC. It codes for CASSESPRASGTYNEQFF.

Many counts were recorded for this clonotype. The rearrangement links TRBV28 to TRBJ1-1, with a tentative D call TRBD1 (5 bases). Trimming removed 5 bases at V and 1 base at J, with 8 bases between. The CDR3 loop spans 13 amino acids. Germline CDR1 is MDHEN and CDR2 is SYDVKM. The CDR3: CASSRTGNTEAFF. The CDR3 DNA reads TGTGCCAGCAGTCGCACAGGGAACACTGAAGCTTTCTTT. Variable domain in full (rest from reference TRBV28 and TRBJ1-1): DVKVTQSSRYLVKRTGEKVFLECVQDMDHENMFWYRQDPGLGLRLIYFSYDVKMKEKGDIPEGYSVSREKKERFSLILESASTNQTSMYLCASSRTGNTEAFFGQGTRLTVV.

CDR3 sequence: CASSLSSGNEQFF. The CDR3, as DNA: TGTGCCAGCAGTTTATCGAGTGGGAATGAGCAGTTCTTC. J is TRBJ2-1 and V is TRBV7-3, with D hard to call. The germline V and J ends were trimmed by 6 bases and 7 bases, with 13 bases remaining between them. Germline V gives CDR1 SGHTA, CDR2 FQGTGA. The CDR3 is made up of 13 amino acids.

This clonotype was observed at least ten times. V is TRBV9 and J is TRBJ1-6; D is possibly TRBD1 (6 bases). Germline V gives CDR1 SGDLS, CDR2 YYNGEE. This CDR3 is 15 amino acids long. V gave up 0 bases and J gave up 7 bases, with 11 bases separating them. CDR3 in DNA: TGTGCCAGCAGCGTAGATTACGGACAGAATTCACCCCTCCACTTT. Its protein is CASSVDYGQNSPLHF.